This T cell receptor beta chain was sequenced during a study of cytomegalovirus exposure and HLA in healthy donors. The CDR3 is 14 amino acids. Germline values: CDR1 KGHSH, CDR2 LQKENI. Trimming took 2 bases from V and 4 from J, leaving 11 bases between them. Healthy bone marrow donors made up the cohort. At the time of sampling, donors were nominally healthy, though unrecorded immune exposures were likely. A remark on this clone: The antigen remains undetermined.

Study outcomes and limitations: The dataset shows that most TCR sequences were rare, while some public TCRs occurred in many donors. In a later analysis, TCR beta V- and J-gene trimming showed a link to a missense DCLRE1C variant.

This PCR relied on a set of 60 Vbeta primers and 13 Jbeta primers. Only in-frame clones appear in the TCRdb table, and some are missing; sequencing was by immunoSEQ multiplex PCR. Of roughly 150,000 clones listed, 60% to 85% are singletons. The chain recombines TRBV18 with TRBJ1-2; TRBD1 is a possible D gene (6 bases). Sequenced sample: PBMCs. The sequence came from a man aged 45-65 years in good health and CMV-seropositive. CDR3: CASSPDKGGYGYTF. In DNA, the CDR3 is TGTGCCAGCTCACCAGACAAAGGGGGCTATGGCTACACCTTC.